One and the same sample provided the 14 T cell receptor beta chains below, sequenced in a study of technical replicates of blood from a handful of donors. Profiled with immunoSEQ multiplex PCR; TCRdb holds only in-frame clones, not every one. The sample lists about 73,000 clones; 93% were seen once. Sequences were obtained from T cells isolated from PBMCs. The receptor set was obtained from a human donor in good health.

J is TRBJ1-2 and V is TRBV5-1, with D maybe TRBD1 (6 bases). CDR1 and CDR2 (germline): SGHRS, YFSETQ. This CDR3 is built from 13 residues. The V end lost 4 bases, the J end lost 4 bases, and 11 bases lay between the germline ends. The DNA of the CDR3 is TGCGCCAGCAGCCCGGACAGCTTCTATGGCTACACCTTC. Amino acid sequence: CASSPDSFYGYTF.

The genes are TRBV5-1 and TRBJ2-5; D may be TRBD1 (5 bases). Trimming removed 3 bases at V and 5 bases at J, with 14 bases between. From germline, CDR1 is SGHRS and CDR2 YFSETQ. The CDR3 totals 14 residues. This CDR3 reads CASSSTVRVETQYF. In nucleotides, the CDR3 is TGCGCCAGCAGCTCGACAGTCCGGGTCGAGACCCAGTACTTC.

J is TRBJ2-3 and V is TRBV5-1, with a weak D call TRBD2 (5 bases). The V gene lost 7 bases and the J gene lost 9 bases, with 18 bases spanning the gap. The germline V gene has CDR1 SGHRS and CDR2 YFSETQ. This CDR3 has 13 residues. DNA for the CDR3: TGCGCCAGCCGCGATCCGGACTTCCCAACGCAGTATTTT. Amino acids: CASRDPDFPTQYF.

This sequence joins TRBV7-6 and TRBJ1-5; no clear D. Trimming shortened V by 0 bases and J by 7 bases, and 16 bases separated the two germline ends. Germline V CDR1 and CDR2: SGHVS, FNYEAQ. The CDR3 runs 16 residues. The CDR3 protein is CASSLARGGSGQPQHF. CDR3 sequence (DNA): TGTGCCAGCAGCTTAGCGCGGGGAGGGTCTGGGCAGCCCCAGCATTTT.

V and J are TRBV11-3 and TRBJ2-7; 14 positions match TRBD2. The V gene end was trimmed by 3 bases and the J gene end by 4 bases; junction bases not matched to a gene: 2. Germline-derived CDR1 and CDR2 are SGHNT and YENEEA. This CDR3 has 15 residues. The CDR3 loop reads CASSLGLAGDYEQYF. The CDR3 nucleotides are TGTGCCAGCAGCTTGGGACTAGCGGGGGATTACGAGCAGTACTTC.

The chain joins TRBV5-4 to TRBJ2-1; 10 bases are shared with TRBD2. CDR1 and CDR2 (germline): SGHNT, YYREEE (reference sequence). The CDR3 consists of 15 residues. V shed 2 bases, J shed 7 bases, and the junction held 6 bases outside the gene matches. DNA of the CDR3: TGTGCCAGCAGCTTAGCGGGACTAGCGACGAATGAGCAGTTCTTC. It specifies CASSLAGLATNEQFF.

The J gene is TRBJ2-1, the V gene TRBV5-1, with a tentative D call TRBD2 (5 bases). V was trimmed by 3 bases and J by 0 bases, leaving 19 bases between them. This CDR3 contains 18 residues. In germline, CDR1 is SGHRS, CDR2 YFSETQ. The CDR3 spells CASSSLGSEGSSYNEQFF. The CDR3 coding sequence is TGCGCCAGCAGCTCCCTTGGGTCTGAGGGCAGCTCCTACAATGAGCAGTTCTTC.

V usage is TRBV6-5 and J usage is TRBJ1-1; D is undetermined. This CDR3 contains 16 residues. The germline V gene encodes CDR1 MNHEY and CDR2 SVGAGI. Trimming left V 0 bases short and J 0 bases short, with 11 bases between. In DNA, the CDR3 is TGTGCCAGCAGTTACTCGGAAAAACAGATGAACACTGAAGCTTTCTTT. Translation gives CASSYSEKQMNTEAFF.

This sequence joins TRBV6-5 and TRBJ1-3; 7 bases are a match to TRBD1. CDR3 length: 15 residues. Trimming at V came to 6 bases and at J to 0 bases, leaving 5 bases not matched to a gene. The germline V gene has CDR1 MNHEY and CDR2 SVGAGI. CDR3 DNA sequence: TGTGCCAGCAGAAATACAGGGGACTCTGGAAACACCATATATTTT. Translating gives CASRNTGDSGNTIYF.

This chain links TRBV5-1 with TRBJ1-2, with no clear D. The CDR3 spans 15 residues. Trimming took off 4 bases at V and 7 bases at J, with 20 bases between the two ends. Germline V lookup: CDR1 SGHRS, CDR2 YFSETQ. The CDR3 loop is CASSTNTGRIGGYTF. Here the CDR3 DNA reads TGCGCCAGCAGCACTAATACGGGGAGGATAGGTGGCTACACCTTC.

This chain links TRBV4-2 with TRBJ2-2; 10 positions agree with TRBD2. This CDR3 comprises 18 residues. Germline-derived CDR1 and CDR2 are LGHNA and YNFKEQ. J gave up 7 bases and V 0 bases, and 11 bases lay outside the gene matches. CDR3 protein: CASSQDYYSGGAIGELFF. The CDR3 bases are TGTGCCAGCAGCCAAGATTATTACAGCGGGGGGGCCATCGGGGAGCTGTTTTTT.

The rearrangement uses TRBV9 and TRBJ2-6; no clear D gene. V was clipped by 0 bases and J by 0 bases, with 19 bases between them. This CDR3 contains 20 residues. Germline V lookup: CDR1 SGDLS, CDR2 YYNGEE. The CDR3 here is CASSVVPTVNLGSGANVLTF. DNA of the CDR3: TGTGCCAGCAGCGTAGTACCCACAGTCAACCTTGGCTCTGGGGCCAACGTCCTGACTTTC.

The count of this clone is one. The V gene is TRBV6-4, the J gene TRBJ1-2; no reliable D call. Germline values: CDR1 MRHNA, CDR2 SNTAGT. Deletions cut 5 bases from V and 4 bases from J, with 17 bases between. The CDR3 runs 15 residues. In DNA, the CDR3 is TGTGCCAGCAGTCTCGCGGAGGGCGGCGGCTATGGCTACACCTTC. Translation: CASSLAEGGGYGYTF.

V gene TRBV5-1 combines with J gene TRBJ2-6; maybe TRBD1 (5 bases). CDR3 length equals 15 residues. Germline loops: CDR1 SGHRS, CDR2 YFSETQ. The germline V and J ends were trimmed by 4 bases and 1 base, with 9 bases remaining between them. In DNA, the CDR3 is TGCGCCAGCAGCGGGGCACCTTCTGGGGCCAACGTCCTGACTTTC. This codes for CASSGAPSGANVLTF.